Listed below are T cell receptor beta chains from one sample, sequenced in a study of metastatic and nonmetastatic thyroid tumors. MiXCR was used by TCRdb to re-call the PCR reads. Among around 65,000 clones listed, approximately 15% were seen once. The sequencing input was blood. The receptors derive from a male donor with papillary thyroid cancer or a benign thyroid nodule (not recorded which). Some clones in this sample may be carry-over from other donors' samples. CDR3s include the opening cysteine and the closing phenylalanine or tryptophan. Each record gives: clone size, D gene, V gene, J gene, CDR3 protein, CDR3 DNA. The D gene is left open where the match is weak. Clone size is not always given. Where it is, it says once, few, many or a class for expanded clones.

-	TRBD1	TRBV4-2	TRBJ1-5	CASSQEQGWSNQPQHF	TGTGCCAGCAGCCAGGAACAGGGGTGGAGCAATCAGCCCCAGCATTTT
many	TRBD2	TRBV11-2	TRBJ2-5	CASSLRVIAGVLETQYF	TGTGCCAGCAGCCTCAGAGTAATAGCGGGAGTATTGGAGACCCAGTACTTC
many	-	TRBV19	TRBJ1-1	CASSFRDTEAFF	TGTGCCAGTAGCTTCAGGGATACTGAAGCTTTCTTT
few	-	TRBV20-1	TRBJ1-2	CSASPGEVYGYTF	TGCAGTGCTTCCCCGGGGGAGGTCTATGGCTACACCTTC
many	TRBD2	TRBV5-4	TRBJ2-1	CASSQSGSADEQFF	TGTGCCAGCAGCCAAAGCGGGAGTGCAGATGAGCAGTTCTTC
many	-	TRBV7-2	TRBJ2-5	CASSLLGQGGETQYF	TGTGCCAGCAGCTTACTGGGCCAGGGCGGGGAGACCCAGTACTTC
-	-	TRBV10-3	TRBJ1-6	CAIRQILDNSPLHF	TGTGCCATCAGGCAGATTTTGGATAATTCACCCCTCCACTTT
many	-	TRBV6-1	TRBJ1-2	CASSSFRLYGYTF	TGTGCCAGCAGTTCATTCAGACTCTATGGCTACACCTTC
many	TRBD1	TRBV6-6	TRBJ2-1	CASSPKGKGQSSYNEQFF	TGTGCCAGCAGCCCTAAGGGGAAGGGACAGAGCTCCTACAATGAGCAGTTCTTC
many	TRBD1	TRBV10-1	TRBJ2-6	CASSDFGTGPPGANVLTF	TGCGCCAGCAGTGATTTTGGGACAGGGCCGCCGGGGGCCAACGTCCTGACTTTC
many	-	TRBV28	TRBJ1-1	CASSADASVKAFF	TGTGCCAGCAGTGCGGACGCCTCCGTGAAGGCTTTCTTT
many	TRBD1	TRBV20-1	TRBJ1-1	CSARDNRGHTEAFF	TGCAGTGCTAGAGATAACAGGGGTCACACTGAAGCTTTCTTT
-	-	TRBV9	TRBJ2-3	CASSVAGHGSDTQYF	TGTGCCAGCAGCGTAGCTGGACATGGTTCGGATACGCAGTATTTT
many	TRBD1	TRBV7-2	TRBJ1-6	CASSLRQGGPNSPLHF	TGTGCCAGCAGCTTAAGACAGGGGGGGCCGAATTCACCCCTCCACTTT
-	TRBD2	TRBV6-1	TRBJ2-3	CASSRLAGDRDTKYF	TGTGCCAGCAGTAGACTAGCGGGAGATAGAGATACGAAGTATTTT
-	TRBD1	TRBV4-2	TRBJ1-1	CASSQDLGQGAFWNTEAFF	TGTGCCAGCAGCCAAGATTTAGGACAGGGGGCTTTTTGGAACACTGAAGCTTTCTTT
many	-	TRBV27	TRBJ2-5	CASSLSAWETQYF	TGTGCCAGCAGTTTATCAGCTTGGGAGACCCAGTACTTC
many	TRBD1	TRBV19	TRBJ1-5	CASSPLDRGGNQPQHF	TGTGCCAGTAGTCCTCTCGACAGGGGTGGCAATCAGCCCCAGCATTTT
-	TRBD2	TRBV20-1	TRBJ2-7	CSASVLGTSGSYEQYF	TGCAGTGCTAGCGTCCTCGGTACTAGCGGTTCCTACGAGCAGTACTTC
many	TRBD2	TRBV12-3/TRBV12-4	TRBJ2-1	CASSASSGRAFNEQFF	TGTGCCAGCAGCGCCAGTAGCGGGAGGGCCTTCAATGAGCAGTTCTTC
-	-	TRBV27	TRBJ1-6	CASSLGAQGRRSPLHF	TGTGCCAGCAGTTTAGGAGCCCAGGGAAGAAGATCACCCCTCCACTTC
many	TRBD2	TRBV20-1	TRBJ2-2	CSARGGLGLADPYTGELFF	TGCAGTGCTAGAGGAGGACTAGGACTAGCGGATCCATACACCGGGGAGCTGTTTTTT